These T cell receptor beta chains were read from a single sample in a study of blood T cell repertoires in COVID-19. Clones were read by immunoSEQ multiplex PCR, and TCRdb kept only the in-frame ones, dropping some. This sample has around 430,000 clones; roughly 89% occur once, and the top ten carry roughly 9.4%. Sequenced sample: PBMCs or T cells enriched from blood (not recorded which). The receptor source for this set is a woman between 50 and 59 years old who had recovered from COVID-19. CDR3s include the opening cysteine and the closing phenylalanine or tryptophan. D genes are given only for firm matches. Size tells how often a clone was seen (once, few, many) or the class of an expanded clone, and some rows leave it out.

J | V | D | size | CDR3 | DNA
TRBJ2-1 | TRBV10-3 | TRBD1 | NA | CATRDRENEQFF | TGTGCCACCAGGGACAGGGAGAATGAGCAGTTCTTC
TRBJ2-4 | TRBV19 | NA | NA | CASSPQENIQYF | TGTGCCAGTAGCCCCCAGGAAAACATTCAGTACTTC
TRBJ2-7 | TRBV30 | NA | NA | CAWSNRVGFSEQYF | TGTGCCTGGAGTAACAGGGTAGGTTTTTCCGAGCAGTACTTC
TRBJ2-2 | TRBV4-2 | TRBD2 | NA | CASSQDASGGAGELFF | TGTGCCAGCAGCCAAGATGCTAGCGGGGGGGCCGGGGAGCTGTTTTTT
TRBJ2-7 | TRBV28 | TRBD1 | NA | CASRDPGQGREQYF | TGTGCCAGCAGAGATCCGGGACAGGGGCGAGAGCAGTACTTC
TRBJ2-5 | TRBV5-5 | TRBD1 | NA | CASSFYRTGAEETQYF | TGTGCCAGCAGCTTCTACCGGACAGGTGCGGAGGAGACCCAGTACTTC
TRBJ2-7 | TRBV18 | TRBD1 | NA | CASSIGQGYEQYF | TGTGCCAGCTCAATCGGACAGGGGTACGAGCAGTACTTC
TRBJ2-2 | TRBV4-2 | TRBD1 | few | CASSLFDRGEAGELFF | TGTGCCAGCAGCCTATTCGACAGGGGAGAGGCCGGGGAGCTGTTTTTT
TRBJ2-6 | TRBV3-1/TRBV3-2 | TRBD1 | NA | CASSQNRGTGANVLTF | TGTGCCAGCAGCCAGAACAGGGGTACTGGGGCCAACGTCCTGACTTTC
TRBJ2-7 | TRBV9 | NA | NA | CASSVAEETLGEQYF | TGTGCCAGCAGCGTAGCCGAAGAAACCCTCGGCGAGCAGTACTTC
TRBJ1-1 | TRBV10-3 | TRBD1 | NA | CAIKGTGGTEAFF | TGTGCCATCAAAGGAACAGGGGGAACTGAAGCTTTCTTT
TRBJ2-3 | TRBV7-2 | NA | NA | CASSSEVGGDTQYF | TGTGCCAGCAGCTCCGAGGTGGGCGGGGATACGCAGTATTTT
TRBJ2-2 | TRBV28 | NA | NA | CASSLTRELFF | TGTGCCAGCAGTTTAACTCGGGAGCTGTTTTTT
TRBJ1-2 | TRBV2 | NA | NA | CASSEEHNYGYTF | TGTGCCAGCAGTGAAGAACATAACTATGGCTACACCTTC
TRBJ1-1 | TRBV19 | NA | NA | CASSPGLLLNTEAFF | TGTGCCAGTAGCCCAGGGTTGCTGCTGAACACTGAAGCTTTCTTT
TRBJ1-2 | TRBV5-1 | NA | NA | CASRTEANYGYTF | TGCGCCAGCAGGACGGAGGCTAACTATGGCTACACCTTC
TRBJ1-1 | TRBV20-1 | TRBD1 | NA | CSARGGGEAFF | TGCAGTGCTAGAGGAGGGGGCGAAGCTTTCTTT
TRBJ1-5 | TRBV28 | NA | NA | CASSRAFQGPQHF | TGTGCCAGCAGCCGCGCGTTTCAGGGGCCCCAGCATTTT
TRBJ1-5 | TRBV2 | TRBD1 | NA | CASDRGANQPQHF | TGTGCCAGCGACAGGGGTGCCAATCAGCCCCAGCATTTT
TRBJ2-7 | TRBV30 | NA | NA | CAWSQGGWGEQYF | TGTGCCTGGAGCCAGGGGGGTTGGGGGGAGCAGTACTTC
TRBJ1-1 | TRBV13 | NA | NA | CASSLGRSKLSTEAFF | TGTGCCAGCAGCTTAGGTCGTTCTAAGCTTTCCACTGAAGCTTTCTTT
TRBJ2-7 | TRBV5-5 | TRBD2 | NA | CASSPAGGRSEQYF | TGTGCCAGCAGCCCGGCGGGGGGGCGGTCCGAGCAGTACTTC
TRBJ2-7 | TRBV7-2 | NA | NA | CASSHPTGLEQYF | TGTGCCAGCAGCCACCCGACAGGACTTGAGCAGTACTTC
TRBJ2-1 | TRBV7-2 | TRBD2 | NA | CASSPPAGGRNEQFF | TGTGCCAGCAGCCCCCCAGCGGGGGGGCGGAATGAGCAGTTCTTC
TRBJ1-5 | TRBV10-3 | TRBD1 | few | CAISEGTGGINQPQHF | TGTGCCATCAGCGAAGGGACAGGGGGAATTAATCAGCCCCAGCATTTT
TRBJ2-1 | TRBV9 | NA | NA | CASSFQGVGEQFF | TGTGCCAGCAGCTTCCAAGGGGTCGGCGAGCAGTTCTTC
TRBJ2-2 | TRBV6-1 | NA | NA | CASSEVEGGELFF | TGTGCCAGCAGTGAAGTGGAGGGTGGGGAGCTGTTTTTT
TRBJ1-5 | TRBV2 | NA | few | CASSRTEAFNQPQHF | TGTGCCAGCAGTAGGACAGAAGCCTTCAATCAGCCCCAGCATTTT
TRBJ1-2 | TRBV5-5 | TRBD1 | NA | CASSVTPGQGYGYTF | TGTGCCAGCAGCGTTACCCCGGGACAGGGCTATGGCTACACCTTC
TRBJ1-6 | TRBV21-1 | NA | NA | CASSKRRGDNSPLHF | TGTGCCAGCAGCAAGAGAAGGGGCGATAATTCACCCCTCCACTTT
TRBJ1-5 | TRBV19 | NA | NA | CASRGGLNQPQHF | TGTGCCAGTAGGGGAGGGCTCAATCAGCCCCAGCATTTT
TRBJ2-3 | TRBV29-1 | NA | NA | CSVAKGKGTDTQYF | TGCAGCGTTGCAAAGGGGAAGGGCACAGATACGCAGTATTTT
TRBJ1-5 | TRBV7-9 | NA | NA | CASSLAEREDQPQHF | TGTGCCAGCAGCTTAGCGGAGCGGGAAGATCAGCCCCAGCATTTT
TRBJ1-2 | TRBV2 | TRBD1 | few | CASSDPGQMFPYTF | TGTGCCAGCAGTGATCCGGGACAGATGTTTCCTTACACCTTC
TRBJ1-2 | TRBV5-8 | NA | NA | CASSPQGLPGYTF | TGTGCCAGCAGTCCCCAGGGGCTTCCTGGCTACACCTTC
TRBJ2-5 | TRBV18 | TRBD1 | NA | CASSPMGQNLETQYF | TGTGCCAGCTCACCGATGGGACAGAACCTGGAGACCCAGTACTTC
TRBJ1-1 | TRBV19 | NA | NA | CASSIRGRGSQAFF | TGTGCCAGTAGTATTAGGGGCAGGGGAAGTCAAGCTTTCTTT
TRBJ1-5 | TRBV18 | TRBD1 | NA | CASSPDRGGNQPQHF | TGTGCCAGCTCACCGGACAGGGGAGGCAATCAGCCCCAGCATTTT
TRBJ1-2 | TRBV10-3 | TRBD1 | NA | CAISGTGEGGYTF | TGTGCCATCAGTGGGACAGGGGAAGGTGGCTACACCTTC
TRBJ1-2 | TRBV29-1 | NA | NA | CSAKRDTSNYGYTF | TGCAGCGCCAAAAGGGACACTTCTAACTATGGCTACACCTTC
TRBJ2-1 | TRBV7-6 | TRBD2 | NA | CASSLGLAGPSSSYNEQFF | TGTGCCAGCAGCTTAGGGCTAGCGGGGCCATCGAGCTCCTACAATGAGCAGTTCTTC
TRBJ1-2 | TRBV9 | TRBD1 | NA | CASSVAEGQLYGYTF | TGTGCCAGCAGCGTAGCGGAGGGACAGCTCTATGGCTACACCTTC
TRBJ2-2 | TRBV11-2 | TRBD1 | NA | CASSPAGGRTGELFF | TGTGCCAGCAGCCCCGCAGGGGGTCGTACCGGGGAGCTGTTTTTT
TRBJ1-1 | TRBV28 | NA | NA | CASSTGGGLNTEAFF | TGTGCCAGCAGCACTGGGGGGGGCTTGAACACTGAAGCTTTCTTT
TRBJ1-5 | TRBV7-2 | TRBD1 | few | CASSLRTGGNQPQHF | TGTGCCAGCAGCTTAAGAACAGGGGGCAATCAGCCCCAGCATTTT
TRBJ2-7 | TRBV7-6 | TRBD2 | once | CASSPGNSGGAYEQYF | TGTGCCAGCAGCCCGGGAAATAGCGGGGGGGCCTACGAGCAGTACTTC
TRBJ2-2 | TRBV5-5 | NA | NA | CASSLTGFPGELFF | TGTGCCAGCAGCTTGACAGGGTTTCCCGGGGAGCTGTTTTTT
TRBJ2-3 | TRBV5-6 | TRBD2 | NA | CASSPSDGGRNTDTQYF | TGTGCCAGCAGCCCGTCGGACGGGGGGAGGAACACAGATACGCAGTATTTT
TRBJ1-1 | TRBV5-1 | NA | NA | CASSSKKGERPNTEAFF | TGCGCCAGCAGCTCAAAGAAGGGAGAGCGGCCGAACACTGAAGCTTTCTTT
TRBJ2-5 | TRBV19 | TRBD1 | NA | CASTPLPGTGQETQYF | TGTGCCAGTACCCCTCTACCCGGGACAGGGCAAGAGACCCAGTACTTC
TRBJ1-6 | TRBV7-2 | NA | NA | CASSTQTGPFVPLHF | TGTGCCAGCAGCACACAAACAGGGCCCTTTGTACCCCTCCACTTT
TRBJ1-1 | TRBV7-9 | NA | NA | CASSSDRWGEMNTEAFF | TGTGCCAGCAGCTCCGATCGGTGGGGAGAGATGAACACTGAAGCTTTCTTT
TRBJ1-2 | TRBV5-6 | TRBD1 | NA | CASRTHRGMGYGYTF | TGTGCCAGCAGAACCCACAGGGGCATGGGCTATGGCTACACCTTC